The 26 T cell receptor beta chains listed next were all sequenced from one sample in a study of cytomegalovirus exposure and HLA in healthy donors. Clones were read by immunoSEQ multiplex PCR, and TCRdb kept only the in-frame ones, dropping some. The data hold 220,000 or so clones, with less than 90% observed a single time. The sequencing sample was made of PBMCs. The receptors were gathered from a woman aged 18 to 35 in good health and CMV-seronegative.

The table lists this clone with a few counts. This rearrangement joins TRBV7-2 to TRBJ1-1; no definite D call. The CDR3 is 14 amino acids. CDR1 SGHTA and CDR2 FQGNSA come from the germline V gene. The ends were cut back, 5 bases at V and 6 bases at J, with 16 bases in the middle. CDR3 loop: CASSRDGEIPEAFF. The CDR3 nucleotides read TGTGCCAGCAGCAGGGATGGGGAAATTCCTGAAGCTTTCTTT.

The gene calls are TRBV6-6 and TRBJ2-1, with D tentatively TRBD1 (6 bases). The V end lost 6 bases, the J end lost 0 bases, and 9 bases lay between the germline ends. Germline V CDR1 and CDR2: MNHNY, SVGAGI (reference sequence). This CDR3 region has 14 residues. CDR3 sequence (DNA): TGTGCCAGCAGGTACAGGGACTCCTACAATGAGCAGTTCTTC. Translated: CASRYRDSYNEQFF.

V gene TRBV6-5 combines with J gene TRBJ1-1; no definite D call. This CDR3 spans 14 amino acids. Germline V CDR1 and CDR2: MNHEY, SVGAGI. The V and J ends lost 8 bases and 2 bases respectively, with 15 bases between them. This chain's CDR3 is CASYLRTGNTEAFF. For the CDR3, the DNA is TGTGCCAGCTATCTTAGGACGGGAAACACTGAAGCTTTCTTT.

This chain links TRBV27 with TRBJ2-2, with a possible D match to TRBD2 (5 bases). Trimming pared 4 bases from V and 5 bases from J, leaving 8 bases between. Per the germline V gene, CDR1 is MNHEY and CDR2 is SMNVEV (reference sequence). This CDR3 comprises 13 residues. CDR3 region: CASSWTPTGELFF. The CDR3 DNA reads as TGTGCCAGCAGTTGGACTCCAACCGGGGAGCTGTTTTTT.

The V call is TRBV6-5, the J call TRBJ1-4; D gene ambiguous. Germline V CDR1 and CDR2: MNHEY, SVGAGI. The CDR3 totals 15 residues. Trimming took off 0 bases at V and 8 bases at J, with 13 bases between the two ends. The CDR3 DNA reads as TGTGCCAGCAGTTACTCTGGGCCCCCTCAAGAAAAACTGTTTTTT. Its protein is CASSYSGPPQEKLFF.

The CDR3 region is CASSQAAQGHGYTF. CDR3 DNA sequence: TGCGCCAGCAGCCAGGCTGCTCAGGGACATGGCTACACCTTC. The chain carries TRBV4-1 and TRBJ1-2, with D maybe TRBD1 (5 bases). Germline V lookup: CDR1 MGHRA, CDR2 YSYEKL. V lost 3 bases and J lost 6, with 14 bases in between. This CDR3 has 14 residues.

The chain has TRBV2 and TRBJ2-5; the D is unclear. This CDR3 contains 15 residues. V lost 4 bases and J lost 5, with 17 bases in between. CDR1 SNHLY and CDR2 FYNNEI come from the germline V gene. Here the CDR3 DNA reads TGTGCCAGCAGTGGCAGAGATACGGCGTGGGAGACCCAGTACTTC. Protein sequence: CASSGRDTAWETQYF.

The rearrangement joins TRBV30 to TRBJ2-3, with TRBD1 matching over 7 bases. The J segment lost 4 bases and the V segment lost 5 bases, leaving 6 bases of the junction unmatched. This CDR3 has 13 residues. Germline V gene data show CDR1 as GTSNPN and CDR2 as SVGIG (reference sequence). CDR3: CAWGQGVPDTQYF. In nucleotides, the CDR3 is TGTGCCTGGGGGCAGGGGGTCCCAGATACGCAGTATTTT.

The V gene is TRBV7-2, the J gene TRBJ2-1; TRBD2 might be the D (6 bases). The germline gives CDR1 SGHTA, CDR2 FQGNSA. Trimming took off 5 bases at V and 1 base at J, with 9 bases between the two ends. This CDR3 has 14 amino acids. Here the CDR3 reads CASSPRGSYNEQFF. The CDR3 DNA reads as TGTGCCAGCAGCCCACGGGGGTCCTACAATGAGCAGTTCTTC.

The chain has TRBV7-6 and TRBJ2-7, with no clear D. The CDR3 loop spans 17 amino acids. From germline, CDR1 is SGHVS and CDR2 FNYEAQ. V was shortened by 1 base and J by 0 bases, with 16 bases between the two germline ends. This CDR3 is CASSLGARSGPSYEQYF. The CDR3 nucleotides read TGTGCCAGCAGCTTAGGAGCGCGGTCCGGGCCCTCCTACGAGCAGTACTTC.

The CDR3 DNA sequence: TGTGCCAGCAGCCCCCCCAACAAAAACATTCAGTACTTC. Protein product: CASSPPNKNIQYF. The chain couples TRBV9 to TRBJ2-4; D not resolved. The CDR3 covers 13 residues. Trimming shortened V by 4 bases and J by 3 bases, and 8 bases separated the two germline ends. Germline-derived CDR1 and CDR2 are SGDLS and YYNGEE.

The chain is built from TRBV5-1 and TRBJ1-1; D perhaps matches TRBD1 (6 bases). V was shortened by 6 bases and J by 0 bases, with 12 bases between the two germline ends. CDR3 length: 14 amino acids. Germline CDR1 reads SGHRS; CDR2 reads YFSETQ. The CDR3 is CASNRVTMNTEAFF. The CDR3 nucleotides are TGCGCCAGCAACAGGGTCACAATGAACACTGAAGCTTTCTTT.

CDR3 coding DNA: TGCGCCAGCAGCCCCATCCCTGGGACGGAGTACAATGAGCAGTTCTTC. Its translation: CASSPIPGTEYNEQFF. J is TRBJ2-1 and V is TRBV4-1; perhaps D is TRBD1 or TRBD2 (5 bases each). This CDR3 is 16 amino acids long. V gave up 4 bases and J gave up 4 bases, with 17 bases separating them. Germline V gene lookup returns CDR1 MGHRA and CDR2 YSYEKL.

This clone was counted once. This chain uses TRBV25-1 with TRBJ1-1; possibly TRBD1 for D (5 bases). The CDR3 is 13 residues long. V was cut by 3 bases and J by 1 base, with 6 bases left in between. Looked up from germline, CDR1 is MGHDK and CDR2 is SYGVNS. In DNA, the CDR3 is TGTGCCAGCAGTGAGACAGAGAACACTGAAGCTTTCTTT. As protein: CASSETENTEAFF.

This rearrangement joins TRBV2 to TRBJ2-3, with 12 nucleotides matching TRBD2. The length of the CDR3 is 15 residues. Germline values: CDR1 SNHLY, CDR2 FYNNEI. V was clipped by 6 bases and J by 1 base; unmatched bases: 2. The CDR3 sequence: CASRTSGGRTDTQYF. In nucleotides, the CDR3 is TGTGCCAGCAGGACTAGCGGGGGCCGCACAGATACGCAGTATTTT.

This clone was observed a few times. This sequence joins TRBV19 and TRBJ1-6, with D unclear. The CDR3 runs 15 residues. The V end was cut by 6 bases, the J end by 7 bases, with 16 bases between. Germline-derived CDR1 and CDR2 are LNHDA and SQIVND (reference sequence). CDR3 DNA: TGTGCCAGTAGGGTTCAACCACACAAGAATTCACCCCTCCACTTT. Its translation is CASRVQPHKNSPLHF.

This sequence joins TRBV5-6 and TRBJ1-2, with D possibly being TRBD1 (5 bases). The V end was cut by 3 bases, the J end by 4 bases, with 16 bases between. The CDR3 runs to 15 residues. The germline V gene has CDR1 SGHDT and CDR2 YYEEEE. CDR3 nucleotides: TGTGCCAGCAGCTCCGGGACCGCAGTTTTCTATGGCTACACCTTC. Protein sequence: CASSSGTAVFYGYTF.

The rearrangement uses TRBV4-1 and TRBJ2-3, with 8 bases aligning to TRBD2. CDR1 and CDR2 from the germline V gene are MGHRA and YSYEKL. This CDR3 comprises 19 residues. Trimming at V came to 0 bases and at J to 0 bases, leaving 11 bases not matched to a gene. The CDR3 spells CASSQDALLAGQSTDTQYF. In nucleotides, the CDR3 is TGCGCCAGCAGCCAAGATGCTCTTCTAGCGGGCCAAAGCACAGATACGCAGTATTTT.

The V gene is TRBV2, the J gene TRBJ1-1; 7 bases map to TRBD1. Germline CDR1 SNHLY, CDR2 FYNNEI. V lost 6 bases and J lost 2; bases outside the gene matches: 12. The CDR3 runs 16 residues. CDR3 residues: CASSALTGRLNTEAFF. The CDR3 DNA reads TGTGCCAGCAGCGCCTTGACAGGGAGATTAAACACTGAAGCTTTCTTT. Based on the CDR3 plus reference TRBV2 and TRBJ1-1, the full variable domain is EPEVTQTPSHQVTQMGQEVILRCVPISNHLYFYWYRQILGQKVEFLVSFYNNEISEKSEIFDDQFSVERPDGSNFTLKIRSTKLEDSAMYFCASSALTGRLNTEAFFGQGTRLTVV.

This clone was counted only a few times. This chain links TRBV7-9 with TRBJ2-1, with 15 nucleotides matching TRBD2. Trimming took 4 bases from V and 10 from J; bases not matched to a gene: 5. Per germline, CDR1 SEHNR and CDR2 FQNEAQ (reference sequence). CDR3 length: 15 amino acids. The CDR3 DNA sequence: TGTGCCAGCAGCTCGCGGACTAGCGGGAGGGGGGAGCAGTTCTTC. Encoded protein: CASSSRTSGRGEQFF.

This sequence joins TRBV7-9 and TRBJ1-1; 9 bases fit TRBD1. The CDR3 is 13 amino acids. The germline V gene has CDR1 SEHNR and CDR2 FQNEAQ (reference sequence). The V and J ends lost 7 bases and 7 bases, in that order; junction bases with no gene match: 7. This CDR3 reads CASTITGGLEAFF. CDR3 DNA: TGTGCCAGCACCATAACAGGGGGCCTTGAAGCTTTCTTT.

The chain links TRBV7-9 to TRBJ2-7; D not certain. V shed 1 base and J shed 7 bases, with 14 bases lying between them. This CDR3 comprises 14 residues. Looked up from germline, CDR1 is SEHNR and CDR2 is FQNEAQ (reference sequence). CDR3 nucleotide sequence: TGTGCCAGCAGCTTAGACAACGAGGTTGGGGAGCAGTACTTC. Its protein is CASSLDNEVGEQYF.

This rearrangement joins TRBV27 to TRBJ2-1; 8 bases are a match to TRBD1. This CDR3 has 16 amino acids. The trim removed 2 bases at V and 7 bases at J, leaving 10 bases unmatched. Germline V gene data show CDR1 as MNHEY and CDR2 as SMNVEV (reference sequence). DNA for the CDR3: TGTGCCAGCAGTTTACTAGCAGGGGGCCCCAGGAATGAGCAGTTCTTC. Translation: CASSLLAGGPRNEQFF.

The V call is TRBV27, the J call TRBJ2-1; 8 positions match TRBD2. The V and J ends lost 6 bases and 5 bases, in that order; junction bases with no gene match: 12. This CDR3 region has 16 residues. The germline CDR1 and CDR2 sequences are MNHEY and SMNVEV (reference sequence). Here the CDR3 reads CASSLGWTSPHNEQFF. The DNA for the CDR3 is TGTGCCAGCAGCTTAGGGTGGACTAGCCCGCACAATGAGCAGTTCTTC.

V and J are TRBV7-9 and TRBJ2-3; D perhaps matches TRBD1 (5 bases). Germline loops: CDR1 SEHNR, CDR2 FQNEAQ (reference sequence). This CDR3 has 15 residues. Trimming removed 5 bases at V and 5 bases at J, with 17 bases between. CDR3 sequence: CASSPPQGYGDTQYF. CDR3 in DNA: TGTGCCAGCAGCCCACCCCAGGGCTATGGAGATACGCAGTATTTT.

This clone was recorded once. The rearrangement links TRBV6-1 to TRBJ1-2, with D unresolved. The germline gives CDR1 MNHNS, CDR2 SASEGT. This CDR3 is 12 amino acids long. The germline V and J ends were trimmed by 3 bases and 8 bases, with 10 bases remaining between them. CDR3 DNA: TGTGCCAGCAGTGACCTAGGGATCGGCTACACCTTC. Translating gives CASSDLGIGYTF.